The 10 T cell receptor beta chains below all came from one sample that was sequenced in a study of cytomegalovirus exposure and HLA in healthy donors. Both 60 Vbeta primers and 13 Jbeta primers went into the PCR. Clones were read by immunoSEQ multiplex PCR, and TCRdb kept only the in-frame ones, dropping some. The profile shows 90,000 to 120,000 clones, under 85% of them singletons. The specimen was PBMCs. The receptors were gathered from a male donor in good health and CMV-seronegative.

The V gene is TRBV7-6, the J gene TRBJ1-1; possible D gene TRBD1, 5 bases. CDR3 length: 16 amino acids. V was shortened by 5 bases and J by 1 base, with 17 bases between the two germline ends. Germline CDR1 and CDR2: SGHVS and FNYEAQ. CDR3 bases: TGTGCCAGCAGCCCCTCAGCCGACAGCTGGAACACTGAAGCTTTCTTT. Residues: CASSPSADSWNTEAFF.

This clone was seen a few times. DNA for the CDR3: TGTGCCAGCAGCTTTGCGAGACAAACCAGCTATGGCTACACCTTC. Protein: CASSFARQTSYGYTF. V is TRBV7-8 and J is TRBJ1-2; D call uncertain. Trimming removed 3 bases from V and 4 bases from J, with 15 bases in between. The CDR3 covers 15 residues. Germline CDR1 reads SGHVS; CDR2 reads FQNEAQ.

The J gene is TRBJ2-7, the V gene TRBV27, with a weak D call TRBD2 (6 bases). This CDR3 is 15 amino acids long. Trimming cost V 0 bases and J 3 bases, with 12 bases left between them. Germline CDR1 is MNHEY and CDR2 is SMNVEV (reference sequence). As DNA, the CDR3 is TGTGCCAGCAGTTTATCGGGACTGGCCTACTACGAGCAGTACTTC. It encodes CASSLSGLAYYEQYF.

The chain is built from TRBV7-3 and TRBJ2-1; 12 bases are shared with TRBD1. V was pared by 6 bases and J by 7 bases, with 7 bases of the junction left unmatched. The CDR3 runs 15 residues. CDR1 is SGHTA, CDR2 FQGTGA, per germline. This CDR3 reads CASRAGTGGRNEQFF. CDR3 nucleotide sequence: TGTGCCAGCAGAGCCGGGACAGGGGGCCGGAATGAGCAGTTCTTC. Together with reference TRBV7-3 and TRBJ2-1, the CDR3 gives the full variable domain: GAGVSQTPSNKVTEKGKYVELRCDPISGHTALYWYRQSLGQGPEFLIYFQGTGAADDSGLPNDRFFAVRPEGSVSTLKIQRTERGDSAVYLCASRAGTGGRNEQFFGPGTRLTVL.

The CDR3 is CASSALLAGGAGEQFF. CDR3 sequence (DNA): TGTGCCAGCAGCGCCCTACTAGCGGGAGGGGCAGGGGAGCAGTTCTTC. The rearrangement uses TRBV2 and TRBJ2-1, with 13 bases identical to TRBD2. This CDR3 has 16 amino acids. Trimming at V came to 6 bases and at J to 10 bases, leaving 12 bases not matched to a gene. Germline V CDR1 and CDR2: SNHLY, FYNNEI.

This chain connects TRBV7-9 to TRBJ2-7, with D tentatively TRBD2 (5 bases). Trimming removed 1 base at V and 4 bases at J, with 11 bases between. The CDR3 is made up of 14 amino acids. Germline V CDR1 and CDR2: SEHNR, FQNEAQ (reference sequence). The CDR3 DNA reads as TGTGCCAGCAGCTTAGAGTTCGGGGTTTACGAGCAGTACTTC. This translates into CASSLEFGVYEQYF.

V gene TRBV7-9 combines with J gene TRBJ2-2; a weak D match, TRBD1 (6 bases). Trimming stripped 5 bases from V and 1 base from J, with 14 bases between. The CDR3 runs to 16 residues. CDR1 SEHNR and CDR2 FQNEAQ come from the germline V gene (reference sequence). CDR3 nucleotides: TGTGCCAGCAGCCGTCAGGGGCCTCAGAACACCGGGGAGCTGTTTTTT. It encodes CASSRQGPQNTGELFF.

In the case of this clone: Other DNA sequences from this sample encode an identical CDR3 as well. This chain uses TRBV5-1 with TRBJ1-4, with a possible D match to TRBD1 (5 bases). The CDR3 has 17 amino acids. The ends were cut back, 2 bases at V and 5 bases at J, with 19 bases in the middle. Germline CDR1 is SGHRS and CDR2 is YFSETQ. In DNA, the CDR3 is TGCGCCAGCAGCTTCGCTCTCCAGGGAGGTGGAAATGAAAAACTGTTTTTT. This gives the protein CASSFALQGGGNEKLFF. Together with reference TRBV5-1 and TRBJ1-4, the CDR3 gives the full variable domain: KAGVTQTPRYLIKTRGQQVTLSCSPISGHRSVSWYQQTPGQGLQFLFEYFSETQRNKGNFPGRFSGRQFSNSRSEMNVSTLELGDSALYLCASSFALQGGGNEKLFFGSGTQLSVL.

The chain uses TRBV2 and TRBJ1-2; possibly TRBD1 for D (5 bases). There are 12 residues in the CDR3. Germline-derived CDR1 and CDR2 are SNHLY and FYNNEI. The V end lost 4 bases, the J end lost 2 bases, and 5 bases lay between the germline ends. The chain's CDR3 is CASSGQNYGYTF. CDR3 DNA: TGTGCCAGCAGTGGACAGAACTATGGCTACACCTTC.

Of note for this clone: The germline gene is not matched at one end of the junction; a read error may be the cause. The chain uses TRBV7-6 and TRBJ2-7, with 11 bases fitting TRBD1. Per germline, CDR1 SGHVS and CDR2 FNYEAQ. The CDR3 has 15 amino acids. For the CDR3, the DNA is TGTGCCAGCAGTTTAGCGGGACAGGGGGCCTACGAGCAGTACTTC. It is translated as CASSLAGQGAYEQYF.